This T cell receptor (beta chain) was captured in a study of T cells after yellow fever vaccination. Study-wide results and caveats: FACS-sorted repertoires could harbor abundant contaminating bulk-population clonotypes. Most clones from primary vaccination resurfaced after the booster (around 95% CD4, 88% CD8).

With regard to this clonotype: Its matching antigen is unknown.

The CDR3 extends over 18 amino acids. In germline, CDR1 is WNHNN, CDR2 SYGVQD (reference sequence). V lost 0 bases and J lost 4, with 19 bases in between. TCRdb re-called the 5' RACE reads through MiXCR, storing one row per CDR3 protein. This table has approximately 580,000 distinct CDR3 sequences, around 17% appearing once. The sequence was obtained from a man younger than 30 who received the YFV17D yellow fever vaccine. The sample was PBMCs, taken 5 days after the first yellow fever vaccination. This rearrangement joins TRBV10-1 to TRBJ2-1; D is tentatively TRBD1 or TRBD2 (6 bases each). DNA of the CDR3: TGCGCCAGCAGTGAGTCAGGGGGGCCGGGAAAATCATACAATGAGCAGTTCTTC. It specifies CASSESGGPGKSYNEQFF.